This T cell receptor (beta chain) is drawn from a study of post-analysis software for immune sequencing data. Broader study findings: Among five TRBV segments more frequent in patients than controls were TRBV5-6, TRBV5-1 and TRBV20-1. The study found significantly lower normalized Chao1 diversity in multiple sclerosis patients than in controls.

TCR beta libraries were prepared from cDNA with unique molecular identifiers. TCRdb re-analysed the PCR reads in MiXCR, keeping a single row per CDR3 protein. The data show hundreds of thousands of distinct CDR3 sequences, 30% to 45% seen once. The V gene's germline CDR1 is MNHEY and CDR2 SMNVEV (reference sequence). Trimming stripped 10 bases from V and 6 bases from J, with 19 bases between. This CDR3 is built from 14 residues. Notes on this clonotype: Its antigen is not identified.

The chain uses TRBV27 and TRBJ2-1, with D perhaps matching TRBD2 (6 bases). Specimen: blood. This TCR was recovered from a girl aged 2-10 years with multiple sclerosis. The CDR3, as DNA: TGTGCCACCATGACGGGAGTTCTCGTCAATGAGCAGTTCTTC. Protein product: CATMTGVLVNEQFF.